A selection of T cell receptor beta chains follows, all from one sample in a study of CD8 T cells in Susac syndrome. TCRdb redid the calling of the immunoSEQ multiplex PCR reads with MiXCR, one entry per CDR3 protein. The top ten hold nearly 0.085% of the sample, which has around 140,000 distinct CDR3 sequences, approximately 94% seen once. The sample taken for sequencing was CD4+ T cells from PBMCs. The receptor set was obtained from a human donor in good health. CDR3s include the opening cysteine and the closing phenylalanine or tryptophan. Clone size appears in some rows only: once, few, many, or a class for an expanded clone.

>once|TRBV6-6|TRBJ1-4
CASSYRDRVEKLFF
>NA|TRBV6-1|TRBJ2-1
CASSRTSGRIRDEQFF
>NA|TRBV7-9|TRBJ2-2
CASSLGFGPRGAGELFF
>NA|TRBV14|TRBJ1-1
CASSQWGGATEAFF
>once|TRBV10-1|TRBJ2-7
CASSEGTGGVGEQYF
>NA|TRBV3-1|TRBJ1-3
CASRQGSGNTIYF
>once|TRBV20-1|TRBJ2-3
CSVPQTDTQYF
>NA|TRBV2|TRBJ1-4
CASTWDYLSEKLFF
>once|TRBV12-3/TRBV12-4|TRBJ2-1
CASRTSGRASEQFF
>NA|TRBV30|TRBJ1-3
CAYHRDRGGNTIYF
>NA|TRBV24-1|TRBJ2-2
CATTGGGAGELFF
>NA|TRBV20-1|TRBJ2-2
CSAIRHTGELFF
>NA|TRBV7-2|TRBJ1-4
CASSLEGEREKLFF
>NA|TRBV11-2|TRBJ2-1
CASSLDTSGTTSGSYNEQFF
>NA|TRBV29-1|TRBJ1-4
CSATGGGGEKLFF
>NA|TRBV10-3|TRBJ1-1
CAISEDRGNTEAFF
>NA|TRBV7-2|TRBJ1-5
CASSPSPNQPQHF
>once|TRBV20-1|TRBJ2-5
CSAKNSGKGGNRAQYF
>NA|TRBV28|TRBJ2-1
CASSPPLNEQFF
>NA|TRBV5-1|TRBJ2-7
CASSLGQATYEQYF
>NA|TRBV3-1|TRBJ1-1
CASSQGQKNTEAFF
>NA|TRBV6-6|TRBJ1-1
CASRGGGKGTEAFF
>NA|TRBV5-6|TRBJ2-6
CASSLAWGRGGSGANVLTF
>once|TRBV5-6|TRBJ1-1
CASRTLGQGVDTEAFF
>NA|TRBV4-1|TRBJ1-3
CASSRVTGPSGNTIYF
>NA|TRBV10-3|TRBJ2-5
CATLGAPEMETQYF
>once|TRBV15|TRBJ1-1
CATSRDFDLGGTEAFF